The rows below give T cell receptor beta chains drawn from one sample of a study of T cell responses to AZD1222 COVID-19 vaccine. Using immunoSEQ multiplex PCR, the repertoire was profiled, and TCRdb retains in-frame clones only, with some absent. The data contain 110,000 or so clones, roughly 86% of them singletons. Here the sequenced sample was peripheral blood, taken on day 0 of AZD1222 vaccination. The receptors shown here come from an adult in good health. CDR3s include the opening cysteine and the closing phenylalanine or tryptophan. The order of the fields is D gene, CDR3 length, V gene, clone size, J gene, CDR3 DNA, CDR3 protein. D genes are given only for firm matches. Size tells how often a clone was seen (once, few, many) or the class of an expanded clone, and some rows leave it out.

TRBD2	16	TRBV5-6	NA	TRBJ2-2	TGTGCCAGCAGCTTGATCTGGACTAGCGGAACCGGGGAGCTGTTTTTT	CASSLIWTSGTGELFF
NA	13	TRBV5-1	NA	TRBJ1-2	TGCGCCAGCAGCCCTTGGACGGACACCGGCTACACCTTC	CASSPWTDTGYTF
NA	13	TRBV2	NA	TRBJ1-1	TGTGCCAGCAGTGACCTGTTTGGCGCTGAAGCTTTCTTT	CASSDLFGAEAFF
TRBD2	15	TRBV7-8	NA	TRBJ2-5	TGTGCCAGCAGCTTTAGCGGGGGGCTTCAAGAGACCCAGTACTTC	CASSFSGGLQETQYF
TRBD1	14	TRBV29-1	NA	TRBJ2-5	TGCAGCGTGGAGACAGGGGGAGGTTGGGAGACCCAGTACTTC	CSVETGGGWETQYF
NA	13	TRBV11-2	NA	TRBJ1-2	TGTGCCAGCAGCCAGGGACGGATCTATGGCTACACCTTC	CASSQGRIYGYTF
TRBD1	18	TRBV6-1	NA	TRBJ2-7	TGTGCCAGCAGTGATTTGTGGGGACAGGGAATAAGCTCCTACGAGCAGTACTTC	CASSDLWGQGISSYEQYF
TRBD1	16	TRBV6-1	NA	TRBJ1-5	TGTGCCAGCAGTGATGCAGGACAGGGGGCCTACCAGCCCCAGCATTTT	CASSDAGQGAYQPQHF
TRBD1	15	TRBV28	NA	TRBJ1-1	TGTGCCAGCAGTACCCCGACAGGGGGCTCCCTGAGGGCTTTCTTT	CASSTPTGGSLRAFF
NA	14	TRBV6-4	NA	TRBJ2-1	TGTGCCAGCAGTGAGTGGGGTTCCTACAATGAGCAGTTCTTC	CASSEWGSYNEQFF
NA	14	TRBV5-8	NA	TRBJ2-7	TGTGCCAGCAGCCTTGGACGGCGGGCGGACGAGCAGTACTTC	CASSLGRRADEQYF
NA	21	TRBV30	NA	TRBJ2-6	TGTGCCTGGAGTGTATCCCTCGGGCAGCGAGTTCCCTCAACCGGGGCCAACGTCCTGACTTTC	CAWSVSLGQRVPSTGANVLTF
NA	13	TRBV30	NA	TRBJ1-2	TGTGCCTGGAGAACCGACAGTCTAGGTGGCTACACCTTC	CAWRTDSLGGYTF
NA	14	TRBV7-3	NA	TRBJ2-3	TGTGCCAGCAGCTTAGTCCAGGGCACAGATACGCAGTATTTT	CASSLVQGTDTQYF
NA	15	TRBV5-1	NA	TRBJ2-7	TGCGCCAGCAGCTTGTTACCCAGGGACGACTACGAGCAGTACTTC	CASSLLPRDDYEQYF
TRBD1	15	TRBV6-5	NA	TRBJ1-1	TGTGCCAGCAGTTTTCGGACAGGGAGGAACACTGAAGCTTTCTTT	CASSFRTGRNTEAFF
NA	14	TRBV28	NA	TRBJ1-2	TGTGCCATCGAAATGAGGGCCGGGAACTATGGCTACACCTTC	CAIEMRAGNYGYTF
TRBD1	14	TRBV6-6	NA	TRBJ1-1	TGTGCCAGCAAGGGGGCGGGCGAGGGCTCTGAAGCTTTCTTT	CASKGAGEGSEAFF
NA	12	TRBV7-9	few	TRBJ1-6	TGTGCCAGCAGCTTTATTAATTCACCCCTCCACTTT	CASSFINSPLHF
NA	16	TRBV4-3	NA	TRBJ2-2	TGCGCCAGCCCCCGAATCAAGGGCCCGAACACCGGGGAGCTGTTTTTT	CASPRIKGPNTGELFF
NA	14	TRBV2	NA	TRBJ1-1	TGTGCCAGCAGAGGGACGGCTATGAACACTGAAGCTTTCTTT	CASRGTAMNTEAFF
NA	15	TRBV3-1/TRBV3-2	NA	TRBJ1-1	TGTGCCAGCAGCCCAGCCGGGGCTTCAAACACTGAAGCTTTCTTT	CASSPAGASNTEAFF
TRBD1	16	TRBV28	NA	TRBJ2-5	TGTGCCAGCAGTCCCTTCACAGGGGTGTATCAAGAGACCCAGTACTTC	CASSPFTGVYQETQYF
TRBD2	17	TRBV7-7	few	TRBJ2-5	TGTGCCAGCAGCTTAGTATGGTCTAGCGGCCTTCAAGAGACCCAGTACTTC	CASSLVWSSGLQETQYF
NA	14	TRBV19	NA	TRBJ2-2	TGTGCCACCACCTCGGGTCAGGACACCGGGGAGCTGTTTTTT	CATTSGQDTGELFF
TRBD1	12	TRBV5-1	NA	TRBJ1-1	TGCGCCAGCAGCGTGGACAGGGGAGAAGCTTTCTTT	CASSVDRGEAFF
TRBD2	13	TRBV2	NA	TRBJ2-7	TGTGCCCCTACGGGGGGGGCCTCCTACGAGCAGTACTTC	CAPTGGASYEQYF
NA	13	TRBV5-5	NA	TRBJ2-7	TGTGCCAGCAGCTTGGTCGGACCCTACGAGCAGTACTTC	CASSLVGPYEQYF
NA	13	TRBV30	NA	TRBJ2-7	TGTGCCTGGGGACCGGGGCCCGCCTACGAGCAGTACTTC	CAWGPGPAYEQYF
NA	14	TRBV3-1/TRBV3-2	NA	TRBJ2-7	TGTGCCAGCAGCCAAGCTTTTAGTGGTACCGAGCAGTACTTC	CASSQAFSGTEQYF
TRBD1	16	TRBV6-2/TRBV6-3	NA	TRBJ2-6	TGTGCCAGCAGTTCAGGGGGCTATGCTGGGGCCAACGTCCTGACTTTC	CASSSGGYAGANVLTF
TRBD1	12	TRBV6-5	NA	TRBJ1-1	TGTGCCACCCGGACAGGGAGGACTGAAGCTTTCTTT	CATRTGRTEAFF
NA	12	TRBV19	NA	TRBJ1-1	TGTGCCAGTAGGAGGTTGTACACTGAAGCTTTCTTT	CASRRLYTEAFF
NA	13	TRBV5-1	NA	TRBJ1-2	TGCGCCAGAGGGGGGCCAGGTAGCTATGGCTACACCTTC	CARGGPGSYGYTF
NA	14	TRBV7-8	few	TRBJ1-5	TGTGCCAGCAGCTTCCGGACAGGCAATCAGCCCCAGCATTTT	CASSFRTGNQPQHF
NA	15	TRBV27	NA	TRBJ1-5	TGTGCCAGCAGCCCGGCCGGGGGTTACAATCAGCCCCAGCATTTT	CASSPAGGYNQPQHF
NA	14	TRBV5-1	NA	TRBJ1-4	TGCGCCAGCAGCTTGTGGGAGGCACGGGAAAAACTGTTTTTT	CASSLWEAREKLFF
NA	12	TRBV5-1	NA	TRBJ1-1	TGCGCCAGCAGCCCAGGGTATTCTGAAGCTTTCTTT	CASSPGYSEAFF
NA	15	TRBV28	NA	TRBJ1-5	TGTGCCAGCAGTGGGACCGTCGGACACAATCAGCCCCAGCATTTT	CASSGTVGHNQPQHF
NA	13	TRBV27	NA	TRBJ1-1	TGTGCCAGCAAGCTCACTCTGAACACTGAAGCTTTCTTT	CASKLTLNTEAFF
NA	17	TRBV19	NA	TRBJ2-1	TGTGCCAGTAGTATAGATTCCCCCGGACGGAGCAACAATGAGCAGTTCTTC	CASSIDSPGRSNNEQFF
NA	16	TRBV4-1	once	TRBJ2-7	TGCGCCAGCAGCCTCACATTGACAGCCAGCTCCTACGAGCAGTACTTC	CASSLTLTASSYEQYF
TRBD1	16	TRBV4-1	once	TRBJ2-5	TGCGCCAGCAGCCAAGATAAGGCAGGGGGCCCGGAGACCCAGTACTTC	CASSQDKAGGPETQYF
NA	12	TRBV5-4	NA	TRBJ1-1	TGTGCCACCCAGACAGAGAGTCTTTTAGCTTTCTTT	CATQTESLLAFF
NA	13	TRBV5-6	NA	TRBJ2-5	TGTGCCAGCAGCTTACCGCACCAAGAGACCCAGTACTTC	CASSLPHQETQYF
NA	12	TRBV6-2/TRBV6-3	NA	TRBJ2-7	TGTGCCAGCAGTTACGTATGGGCAGGGAGGCACTTC	CASSYVWAGRHF
TRBD2	15	TRBV5-1	NA	TRBJ2-7	TGCGCCAGCAGCTTAGGGACTAGCGGGGGAGGCGAGCAGTACTTC	CASSLGTSGGGEQYF
NA	15	TRBV10-3	NA	TRBJ2-3	TGTGCCATCAGGTTGAACAGGGTTGGCACAGATACGCAGTATTTT	CAIRLNRVGTDTQYF
TRBD2	15	TRBV7-8	NA	TRBJ2-1	TGTGCCAGCAGCATATCCGGGACTAGCGGGGGCGGGCAGTTCTTC	CASSISGTSGGGQFF
NA	13	TRBV27	NA	TRBJ1-5	TGTGCCAGCAGTTTATCGGCGCGTCAGCCCCAGCATTTT	CASSLSARQPQHF